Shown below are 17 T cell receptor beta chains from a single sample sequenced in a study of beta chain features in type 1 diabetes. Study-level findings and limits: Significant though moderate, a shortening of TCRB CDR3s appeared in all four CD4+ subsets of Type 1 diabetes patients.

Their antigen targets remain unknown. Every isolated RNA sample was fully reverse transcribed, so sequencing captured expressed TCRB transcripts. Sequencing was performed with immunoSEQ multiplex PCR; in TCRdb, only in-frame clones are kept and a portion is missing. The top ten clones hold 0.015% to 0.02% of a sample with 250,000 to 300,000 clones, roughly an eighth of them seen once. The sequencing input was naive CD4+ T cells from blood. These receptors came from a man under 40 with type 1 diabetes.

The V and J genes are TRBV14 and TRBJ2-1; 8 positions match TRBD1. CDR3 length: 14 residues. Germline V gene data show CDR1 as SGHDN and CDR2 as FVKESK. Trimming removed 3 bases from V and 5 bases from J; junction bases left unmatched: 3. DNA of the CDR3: TGTGCCAGCAGCCACGGGACAGGAGACAATGAGCAGTTCTTC. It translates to CASSHGTGDNEQFF.

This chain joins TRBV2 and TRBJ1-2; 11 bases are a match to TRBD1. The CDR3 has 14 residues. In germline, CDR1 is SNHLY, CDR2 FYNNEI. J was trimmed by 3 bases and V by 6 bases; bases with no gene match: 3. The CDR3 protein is CASSRTGGDYGYTF. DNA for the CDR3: TGTGCCAGCAGCCGGACAGGGGGCGACTATGGCTACACCTTC.

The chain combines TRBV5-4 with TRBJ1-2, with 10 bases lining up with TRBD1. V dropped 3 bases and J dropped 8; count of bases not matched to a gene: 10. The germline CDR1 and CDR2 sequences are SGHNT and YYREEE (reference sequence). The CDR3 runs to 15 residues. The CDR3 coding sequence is TGTGCCAGCAGCTCGAAAGACAGGGGGCAGGAGGGCTACACCTTC. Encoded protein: CASSSKDRGQEGYTF. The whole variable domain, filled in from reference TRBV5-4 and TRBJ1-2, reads ETGVTQSPTHLIKTRGQQVTLRCSSQSGHNTVSWYQQALGQGPQFIFQYYREEENGRGNFPPRFSGLQFPNYSSELNVNALELDDSALYLCASSSKDRGQEGYTFGSGTRLTVV.

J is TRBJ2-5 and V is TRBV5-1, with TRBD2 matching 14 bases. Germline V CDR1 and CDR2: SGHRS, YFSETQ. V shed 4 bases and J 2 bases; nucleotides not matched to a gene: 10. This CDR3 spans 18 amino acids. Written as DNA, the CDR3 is TGCGCCAGCAGCATAGGACTAGCGGGAGGCCGAAAGCAAGAGACCCAGTACTTC. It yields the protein CASSIGLAGGRKQETQYF.

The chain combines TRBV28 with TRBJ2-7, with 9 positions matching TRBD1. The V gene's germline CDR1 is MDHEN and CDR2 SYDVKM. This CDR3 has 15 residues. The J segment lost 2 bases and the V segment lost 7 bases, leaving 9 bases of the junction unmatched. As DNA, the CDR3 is TGTGCCAGCACCTACGCCGGGACAGGGACCTACGAGCAGTACTTC. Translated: CASTYAGTGTYEQYF.

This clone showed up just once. The CDR3 is CASSPTDTDRADTGELFF. The CDR3 coding sequence is TGCGCCAGCAGCCCCACTGACACTGACAGGGCGGACACCGGGGAGCTGTTTTTT. This chain connects TRBV4-1 to TRBJ2-2; 7 bases fit TRBD1. The CDR3 contains 18 residues. CDR1 is MGHRA, CDR2 YSYEKL, per germline. V trimming: 4 bases; J trimming: 3 bases; junction bases outside the gene matches: 14.

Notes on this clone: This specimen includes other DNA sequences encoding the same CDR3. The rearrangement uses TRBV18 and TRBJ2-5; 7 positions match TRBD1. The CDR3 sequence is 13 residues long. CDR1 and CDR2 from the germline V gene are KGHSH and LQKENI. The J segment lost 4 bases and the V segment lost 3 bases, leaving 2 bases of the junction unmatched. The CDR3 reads CASSPRQGETQYF. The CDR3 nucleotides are TGTGCCAGCTCACCTAGACAGGGAGAGACCCAGTACTTC.

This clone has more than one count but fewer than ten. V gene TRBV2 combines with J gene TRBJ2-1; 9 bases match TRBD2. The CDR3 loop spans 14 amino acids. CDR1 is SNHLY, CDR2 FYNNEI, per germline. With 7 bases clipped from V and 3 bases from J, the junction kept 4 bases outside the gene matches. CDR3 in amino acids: CASKTSGYYNEQFF. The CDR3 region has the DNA TGTGCCAGCAAAACTAGCGGGTACTACAATGAGCAGTTCTTC.

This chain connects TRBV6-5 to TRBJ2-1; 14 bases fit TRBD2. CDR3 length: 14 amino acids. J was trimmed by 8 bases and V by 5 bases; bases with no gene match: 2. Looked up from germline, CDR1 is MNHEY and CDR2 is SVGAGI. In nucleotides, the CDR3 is TGTGCCAGCAGTAGACTAGCGGGAGGGGATGAGCAGTTCTTC. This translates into CASSRLAGGDEQFF.

CDR3 amino acids: CASSSLAGEAEQFF. The CDR3 DNA is TGCGCCAGCAGCTCTTTAGCGGGAGAGGCTGAGCAGTTCTTC. The chain employs TRBV5-1 and TRBJ2-1; TRBD2 aligns across 9 bases. This CDR3 region has 14 residues. The junction had 7 bases not matched to a gene; V was cut back by 3 bases and J by 9 bases. Germline V gene data show CDR1 as SGHRS and CDR2 as YFSETQ.

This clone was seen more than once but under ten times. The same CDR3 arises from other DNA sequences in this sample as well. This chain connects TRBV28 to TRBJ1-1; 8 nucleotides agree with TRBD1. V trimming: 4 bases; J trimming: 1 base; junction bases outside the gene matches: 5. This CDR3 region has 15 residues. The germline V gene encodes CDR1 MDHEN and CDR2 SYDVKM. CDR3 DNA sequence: TGTGCCAGCAGTTCCTCCGGGACAGGGAACACTGAAGCTTTCTTT. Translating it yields CASSSSGTGNTEAFF.

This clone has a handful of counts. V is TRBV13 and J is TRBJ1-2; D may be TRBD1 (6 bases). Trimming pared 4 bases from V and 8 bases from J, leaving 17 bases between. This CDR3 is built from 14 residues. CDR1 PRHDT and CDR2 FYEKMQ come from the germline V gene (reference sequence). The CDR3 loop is CASSSYQGRRGYTF. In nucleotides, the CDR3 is TGTGCCAGCAGCTCCTACCAGGGGCGACGGGGCTACACCTTC.

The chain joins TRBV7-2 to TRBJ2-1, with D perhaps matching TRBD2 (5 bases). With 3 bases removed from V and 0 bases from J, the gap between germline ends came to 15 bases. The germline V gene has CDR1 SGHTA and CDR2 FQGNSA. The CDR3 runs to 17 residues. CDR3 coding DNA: TGTGCCAGCAGCTTTAGGCTGGACTTGTTCTCCTACAATGAGCAGTTCTTC. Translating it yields CASSFRLDLFSYNEQFF.

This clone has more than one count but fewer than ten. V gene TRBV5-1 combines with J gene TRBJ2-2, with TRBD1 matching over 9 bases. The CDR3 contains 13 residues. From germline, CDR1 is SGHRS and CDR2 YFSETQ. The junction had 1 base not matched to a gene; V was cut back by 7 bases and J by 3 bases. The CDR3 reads CASRTGDTGELFF. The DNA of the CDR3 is TGCGCCAGCCGGACAGGGGACACCGGGGAGCTGTTTTTT.

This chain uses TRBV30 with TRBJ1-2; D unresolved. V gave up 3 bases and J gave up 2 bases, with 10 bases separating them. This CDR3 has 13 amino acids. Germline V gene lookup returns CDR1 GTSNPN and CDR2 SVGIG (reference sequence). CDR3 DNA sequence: TGTGCCTGGAGCTTGGCGGGGAACTATGGCTACACCTTC. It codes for CAWSLAGNYGYTF.

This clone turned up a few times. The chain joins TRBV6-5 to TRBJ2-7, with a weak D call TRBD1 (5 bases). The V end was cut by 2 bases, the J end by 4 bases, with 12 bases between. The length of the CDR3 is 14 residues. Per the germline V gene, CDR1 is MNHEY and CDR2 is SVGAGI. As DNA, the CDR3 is TGTGCCAGCAGTTACGCAGGGATTCGGTACGAGCAGTACTTC. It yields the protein CASSYAGIRYEQYF.

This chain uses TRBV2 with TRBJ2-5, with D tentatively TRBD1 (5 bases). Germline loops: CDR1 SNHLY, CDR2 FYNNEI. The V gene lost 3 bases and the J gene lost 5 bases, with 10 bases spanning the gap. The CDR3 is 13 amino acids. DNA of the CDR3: TGTGCCAGCAGTGACAGGGTTAGGGAGACCCAGTACTTC. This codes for CASSDRVRETQYF.